What follows are 10 T cell receptor beta chains derived from one specimen sequenced in a study of cytomegalovirus exposure and HLA in healthy donors. A multiplex PCR was run with 60 Vbeta primers and 13 Jbeta primers. The table came from immunoSEQ multiplex PCR; TCRdb's copy has only in-frame clones and leaves some out. Here the sample spans 90,000 to 100,000 clones, approximately 79% being singletons. Sequencing was done on a sample of PBMCs. Receptor source: an older woman in good health and CMV-seropositive.

The rearrangement uses TRBV10-3 and TRBJ2-1; 10 bases are a match to TRBD1. This CDR3 contains 18 residues. Germline CDR1 and CDR2: ENHRY and SYGVKD. V lost 0 bases, J lost 4 bases, and 9 bases stayed unmatched. The CDR3 nucleotides read TGTGCCATCAGTGAGTCGACAAAGACAGGGGGCTCATACAATGAGCAGTTCTTC. Translated: CAISESTKTGGSYNEQFF.

The chain combines TRBV13 with TRBJ1-1; maybe TRBD1 (6 bases). The CDR3 extends over 14 amino acids. With 1 base removed from V and 7 bases from J, the gap between germline ends came to 13 bases. The germline V gene encodes CDR1 PRHDT and CDR2 FYEKMQ (reference sequence). CDR3 residues: CASSLEQGRREAFF. CDR3 nucleotide sequence: TGTGCCAGCAGCTTAGAACAGGGTCGGCGTGAAGCTTTCTTT.

V gene TRBV7-2 combines with J gene TRBJ1-1; D call uncertain. V dropped 1 base and J dropped 2 bases, with 8 bases sitting between them. This CDR3 region has 14 residues. From germline, CDR1 is SGHTA and CDR2 FQGNSA. CDR3 amino acids: CASSLERVNTEAFF. The CDR3 DNA is TGTGCCAGCAGCTTAGAGCGGGTAAACACTGAAGCTTTCTTT.

The CDR3 DNA is TGTGCCAGCAGCTCTATAGCGGGAGACACCGGGGAGCTGTTTTTT. Translated: CASSSIAGDTGELFF. This chain joins TRBV7-2 and TRBJ2-2; 9 bases match TRBD2. The CDR3 extends over 15 amino acids. Germline V gene lookup returns CDR1 SGHTA and CDR2 FQGNSA. Losses at the gene ends were 4 bases for V and 3 bases for J; bases not matched to a gene: 3.

V and J are TRBV6-5 and TRBJ1-1; no reliable D call. CDR3 length: 12 residues. Germline lookup yields CDR1 MNHEY and CDR2 SVGAGI. The V gene lost 7 bases and the J gene lost 10 bases, with 16 bases spanning the gap. DNA for the CDR3: TGTGCCAGCACCTCGAACGGGGTATCAGCTTTCTTT. Its translation is CASTSNGVSAFF.

This clone showed up just a few times. The rearrangement joins TRBV18 to TRBJ2-7; 11 positions match TRBD2. The germline V gene has CDR1 KGHSH and CDR2 LQKENI. Trimming cost V 1 base and J 6 bases; bases outside gene matches: 11. The CDR3 length is 17 residues. The CDR3: CASSPQGPLAGGVEQYF. DNA for the CDR3: TGTGCCAGCTCACCACAAGGGCCCCTAGCGGGAGGAGTCGAGCAGTACTTC.

The genes are TRBV30 and TRBJ1-4, with a possible D match to TRBD1 (6 bases). The CDR3 is 12 residues long. V lost 5 bases and J lost 5, with 9 bases in between. The germline gives CDR1 GTSNPN, CDR2 SVGIG (reference sequence). CDR3: CAWYRDNEKLFF. Written as DNA, the CDR3 is TGTGCCTGGTACAGGGACAATGAAAAACTGTTTTTT.

This rearrangement joins TRBV6-1 to TRBJ1-1; D gene ambiguous. V lost 8 bases and J 0 bases, leaving 16 bases between the germline ends. Germline CDR1 MNHNS, CDR2 SASEGT. The CDR3 length is 15 residues. The DNA for the CDR3 is TGTGCCAGCCGCGAGTCAGAGGTTATGAACACTGAAGCTTTCTTT. Protein: CASRESEVMNTEAFF.

This clone was counted once. The chain joins TRBV7-3 to TRBJ2-7; 9 bases agree with TRBD1. The V gene's germline CDR1 is SGHTA and CDR2 FQGTGA. V shed 4 bases, J shed 6 bases, and the junction held 10 bases outside the gene matches. This CDR3 has 15 residues. Here the CDR3 reads CASSSMTGGIGEQYF. The CDR3 DNA is TGTGCCAGCAGCTCTATGACAGGGGGAATTGGCGAGCAGTACTTC.

This rearrangement joins TRBV4-1 to TRBJ1-1; tentative D call: TRBD1 (5 bases). CDR1 and CDR2 from the germline V gene are MGHRA and YSYEKL. Trimming stripped 1 base from V and 11 bases from J, with 14 bases between. The CDR3 is 13 residues long. The CDR3 bases are TGCGCCAGCAGCCAAGCCGGGACTTCCAGCGCTTTCTTT. Protein product: CASSQAGTSSAFF.